This TCR beta chain was captured in a study of shared T cell receptors in the human thymus. This table comes from immunoSEQ multiplex PCR, and its TCRdb copy is limited to in-frame clones, with some not included. The sample contains some 700,000 clones, 70% to 90% of which appear only once. The length of the CDR3 is 19 residues. CDR1 is KGHSH, CDR2 LQKENI, per germline. The trim removed 6 bases at V and 7 bases at J, leaving 26 bases unmatched. These data were also filed under a second study, of human thymus T cells. From that study: Immunologically healthy infants in Finland undergoing congenital heart defect surgery were the donors. Biased V and J segment usage appeared in thymus and peripheral blood.

The source material was thymocytes. This sequence was found in a girl under three years old with a congenital heart defect. The V call is TRBV18, the J call TRBJ1-1; 7 positions agree with TRBD1. The CDR3 DNA follows: TGTGCCAGCTCTCGACGGACAGGACTGATTGCCTTGCGGGAACGTGAAGCTTTCTTT. Translated: CASSRRTGLIALREREAFF.